These 20 T cell receptor beta chains were sequenced from one sample in a study of shared clonotypes between healthy human individuals (TCRdb year 2020). CD8 naive samples were obtained by positive selection for CCR7 among CD45RO-negative cells, yielding a CD45RA+CCR7+ population from which TemRA cells were excluded. Libraries came from the immunoSEQ multiplex PCR assay. The clones in this table, taken by TCRdb from immuneACCESS, are in-frame only. Not every clone is retained; where verified, under half of the shortfall comes from an unresolved V gene, and the cause of the rest is unknown. The sample table records hundreds of thousands of clones; approximately 96% of these occur just once. 0.11% of the sample is held by the ten biggest clonotypes. Sequenced: naive CD8+ T cells sorted from blood. The cell subset or site label, as the study defines it: CD45RA+CCR7+. These receptors were collected from a woman under 40 in good health.

This chain connects TRBV27 to TRBJ2-7, with TRBD1 matching over 7 bases. Germline V gene sequence: CDR1 MNHEY, CDR2 SMNVEV (reference sequence). V lost 5 bases to trimming and J lost 1 base; unmatched junction nucleotides: 8. CDR3 size: 15 residues. The CDR3 DNA reads as TGTGCCAGCAGTACCGTACAGGGGTGGTCCTACGAGCAGTACTTC. This codes for CASSTVQGWSYEQYF.

This clone was picked up one time. Other DNA sequences in this sample translate to the same CDR3. The J gene is TRBJ2-1, the V gene TRBV28, with TRBD2 identical over 11 bases. The V and J ends lost 3 bases and 2 bases, in that order; junction bases with no gene match: 3. There are 16 residues in the CDR3. Germline V CDR1 and CDR2: MDHEN, SYDVKM. CDR3 DNA: TGTGCCAGCAGTTTTCGACTAGCGGGACCCTACAATGAGCAGTTCTTC. Protein product: CASSFRLAGPYNEQFF.

V usage is TRBV7-2 and J usage is TRBJ2-1; D remains unclear. Looked up from germline, CDR1 is SGHTA and CDR2 is FQGNSA. The CDR3 sequence is 13 residues long. The ends were cut back, 0 bases at V and 10 bases at J, with 10 bases in the middle. The chain's CDR3 is CASSLAPNGEQFF. The CDR3 nucleotides are TGTGCCAGCAGCTTAGCGCCGAACGGGGAGCAGTTCTTC.

The gene calls are TRBV7-9 and TRBJ2-7, with TRBD2 matching 10 bases. CDR1 SEHNR and CDR2 FQNEAQ come from the germline V gene (reference sequence). The CDR3 contains 19 residues. V was pared by 4 bases and J by 3 bases, with 18 bases of the junction left unmatched. CDR3 in DNA: TGTGCCAGCAGCTCGGACAACCTAGCGGGAGTGCAGTGGGACTACGAGCAGTACTTC. It specifies CASSSDNLAGVQWDYEQYF.

The V and J genes are TRBV5-1 and TRBJ2-1; TRBD2 agrees at 11 bases. The V segment lost 4 bases and the J segment 6 bases; nucleotides outside the gene matches: 18. This CDR3 spans 19 amino acids. Per germline, CDR1 SGHRS and CDR2 YFSETQ. This CDR3 reads CASSPVQELAGVIRNEQFF. DNA for the CDR3: TGCGCCAGCAGCCCTGTGCAAGAACTAGCGGGAGTTATCCGCAATGAGCAGTTCTTC.

The chain combines TRBV27 with TRBJ1-1; D perhaps matches TRBD1 (5 bases). Trimming left V 4 bases short and J 1 base short, with 25 bases between. The CDR3 extends over 19 amino acids. Germline lookup yields CDR1 MNHEY and CDR2 SMNVEV (reference sequence). This CDR3 is CASSSIFDLVTERNTEAFF. Written as DNA, the CDR3 is TGTGCCAGCAGTTCAATCTTCGATTTGGTGACAGAAAGGAACACTGAAGCTTTCTTT.

This chain joins TRBV6-1 and TRBJ2-1; 12 bases line up with TRBD2. The CDR3 sequence is 13 residues long. Germline lookup yields CDR1 MNHNS and CDR2 SASEGT. J was trimmed by 9 bases and V by 6 bases; bases with no gene match: 3. CDR3 nucleotide sequence: TGTGCCAGCAGGACTAGCGGGAGTTTTGAGCAGTTCTTC. Amino acids: CASRTSGSFEQFF.

As regards this clone: A read error may account for a junction end that differs from germline. This chain joins TRBV6-1 and TRBJ2-7; 8 positions match TRBD2. The CDR3 runs to 15 residues. Germline values: CDR1 MNHNS, CDR2 SASEGT. DNA for the CDR3: TGCGGCAGCACGGCTAGCGGGCGCCACTCCTACGAGCAGTACTTC. It encodes CGSTASGRHSYEQYF.

The chain couples TRBV6-6 to TRBJ1-5; D is undetermined. Germline-derived CDR1 and CDR2 are MNHNY and SVGAGI (reference sequence). The CDR3 has 13 amino acids. The ends were cut back, 4 bases at V and 6 bases at J, with 10 bases in the middle. As DNA, the CDR3 is TGTGCCAGCAGTTCCGGGTCTGCTCAGCCCCAGCATTTT. Protein product: CASSSGSAQPQHF.

As DNA, the CDR3 is TGTGCCAGCAGCCAGAGAGGCATGACCCGACAGAAGGATGCTTTCTTT. Its protein is CASSQRGMTRQKDAFF. This chain joins TRBV7-9 and TRBJ1-1; D perhaps matches TRBD1 (5 bases). The CDR3 is made up of 16 amino acids. V was shortened by 5 bases and J by 11 bases, with 27 bases between the two germline ends. Germline V gene lookup returns CDR1 SEHNR and CDR2 FQNEAQ (reference sequence).

The chain recombines TRBV10-2 with TRBJ2-7; 7 bases fit TRBD1. The CDR3 runs to 15 residues. Germline V gene lookup returns CDR1 WSHSY and CDR2 SAAADI. Trimming removed 7 bases from V and 4 bases from J; junction bases left unmatched: 13. The CDR3 loop is CASIGTQGLGYEQYF. In DNA, the CDR3 is TGCGCCAGCATCGGTACACAGGGGCTGGGATACGAGCAGTACTTC.

This chain uses TRBV19 with TRBJ2-2, with unresolved D. V was pared by 5 bases and J by 6 bases, with 16 bases between. Germline V gene data show CDR1 as LNHDA and CDR2 as SQIVND (reference sequence). The CDR3 totals 15 residues. For the CDR3, the DNA is TGTGCCAGTAGTCTTCTCCAGGACGGCCCCGGGGAGCTGTTTTTT. As protein: CASSLLQDGPGELFF.

The rearrangement links TRBV5-1 to TRBJ2-1; TRBD1 matches 11 bases. Germline V lookup: CDR1 SGHRS, CDR2 YFSETQ. Trimming took 4 bases from V and 5 from J; bases not matched to a gene: 8. This CDR3 has 16 residues. Here the CDR3 reads CASSEDRGRFNNEQFF. The CDR3 coding sequence is TGCGCCAGCAGCGAGGACAGGGGGCGCTTCAACAATGAGCAGTTCTTC.

The chain recombines TRBV6-1 with TRBJ2-7; D is uncertain. Germline CDR1 and CDR2: MNHNS and SASEGT. V lost 3 bases and J lost 3, with 12 bases in between. This CDR3 region has 14 residues. The DNA of the CDR3 is TGTGCCAGCAGTGAGCGCGTATCTTACTACGAGCAGTACTTC. This sequence encodes CASSERVSYYEQYF.

V usage is TRBV4-1 and J usage is TRBJ2-2; 7 bases align to TRBD2. Germline CDR1 MGHRA, CDR2 YSYEKL. CDR3 length equals 17 residues. J gave up 2 bases and V 4 bases, and 10 bases lay outside the gene matches. The CDR3 reads CASSPRLKAGNTGELFF. CDR3 coding DNA: TGCGCCAGCAGCCCCCGATTAAAAGCGGGAAACACCGGGGAGCTGTTTTTT.

Turning to this clone: One end of the junction does not line up with germline, which may come from a read error. The chain joins TRBV6-5 to TRBJ2-7, with D tentatively TRBD2 (6 bases). Germline V gene data show CDR1 as MNHEY and CDR2 as SVGAGI. CDR3 size: 14 residues. The DNA for the CDR3 is TGTGCCAGCAGTTTGGGACTTCGCTCCGACGAGCAGTACTTC. Protein sequence: CASSLGLRSDEQYF.

Concerning this clone: The sample holds other DNA sequences that translate to the same CDR3. This rearrangement joins TRBV27 to TRBJ1-2, with a possible D match to TRBD1 (6 bases). Germline V gives CDR1 MNHEY, CDR2 SMNVEV (reference sequence). Trimming removed 3 bases at V and 2 bases at J, with 10 bases between. This CDR3 has 14 residues. CDR3 in amino acids: CASSLGGANYGYTF. The CDR3 DNA reads as TGTGCCAGCAGTTTGGGGGGCGCGAACTATGGCTACACCTTC.

In its sample, this clone was seen once. The chain links TRBV28 to TRBJ2-1; tentatively, D is TRBD2 (5 bases). The CDR3 runs 15 residues. Germline CDR1 reads MDHEN; CDR2 reads SYDVKM. The V and J ends lost 8 bases and 5 bases respectively, with 19 bases between them. The CDR3 bases are TGTGCCAGCTTATCCGTGCGGGCCCCGAACAATGAGCAGTTCTTC. Translating it yields CASLSVRAPNNEQFF.

On this clone itself: Other DNA sequences within the sample encode an identical CDR3. V is TRBV6-1 and J is TRBJ2-7; D call uncertain. This CDR3 is 10 amino acids long. Germline V gene sequence: CDR1 MNHNS, CDR2 SASEGT. The germline V and J ends were trimmed by 6 bases and 3 bases, with 3 bases remaining between them. CDR3: CASRDYEQYF. The CDR3 nucleotides read TGTGCCAGCAGAGACTACGAGCAGTACTTC.

The rearrangement uses TRBV2 and TRBJ1-6; D is ambiguous. The CDR3 is 16 amino acids. The V and J ends lost 2 bases and 1 base respectively, with 9 bases between them. Germline loops: CDR1 SNHLY, CDR2 FYNNEI. The CDR3 sequence is CASSETASSYNSPLHF. CDR3 DNA: TGTGCCAGCAGTGAAACAGCATCGTCCTATAATTCACCCCTCCACTTT.